A selection of T cell receptor beta chains follows, all from one sample in a study of T-cell reconstitution after alpha-beta-depleted transplantation in children. TCRdb re-analysed the PCR reads in MiXCR, keeping a single row per CDR3 protein. Of about 190,000 distinct CDR3 sequences in the sample, approximately 6.6% were seen once. The source was PBMCs from the stem cell graft donor, collected from the stem cell graft. All receptors derive from a human donor who donated a stem cell graft to a child with Wiskott-Aldrich syndrome. CDR3s include the opening cysteine and the closing phenylalanine or tryptophan. The D gene is left open where the match is weak. Clone size is given for some rows only: seen once, a few or many times, or a class if the clone is expanded.

J	D	size	V	CDR3	DNA
TRBJ2-3	TRBD2	many	TRBV13	CASSHRTSGGHTDTQYF	TGTGCCAGCAGCCATAGGACTAGCGGGGGACACACAGATACGCAGTATTTT
TRBJ1-2	TRBD1	many	TRBV7-8	CASSQQGLANYGYTF	TGTGCCAGCAGCCAACAGGGGTTAGCTAACTATGGCTACACCTTC
TRBJ2-7	TRBD1	many	TRBV20-1	CSATEDRLNYEQYF	TGCAGTGCTACCGAGGACAGGTTAAACTACGAGCAGTACTTC
TRBJ1-6	TRBD1	.	TRBV7-9	CASSGDRQISSYNSPLHF	TGTGCCAGCAGCGGGGACAGACAAATTAGCTCCTATAATTCACCCCTCCACTTT
TRBJ2-4	TRBD2	many	TRBV4-2	CASSQQPGLAGISGKNIQYF	TGTGCCAGCAGCCAACAACCGGGACTAGCGGGGATTTCGGGCAAAAACATTCAGTACTTC
TRBJ1-5	.	many	TRBV7-9	CASSSNSRREPQHF	TGTGCCAGCAGCTCCAACTCGAGGAGGGAGCCCCAGCATTTT
TRBJ2-5	.	many	TRBV24-1	CATSGGGGRETQYF	TGTGCCACCAGTGGCGGAGGGGGTCGAGAGACCCAGTACTTC
TRBJ1-2	.	many	TRBV6-2/TRBV6-3	CASRADGAYGYTF	TGTGCCAGCAGAGCAGACGGTGCCTATGGCTACACCTTC
TRBJ2-3	.	many	TRBV20-1	CSAKVGDTQYF	TGCAGTGCTAAGGTGGGGGATACGCAGTATTTT
TRBJ1-1	TRBD1	many	TRBV12-3/TRBV12-4	CASSLGQMNTEAFF	TGTGCCAGCAGTTTGGGACAGATGAACACTGAAGCTTTCTTT
TRBJ2-7	TRBD1	few	TRBV4-1	CASSQSGQAFYEQYF	TGCGCCAGCAGCCAATCGGGACAGGCATTTTACGAGCAGTACTTC
TRBJ1-2	.	few	TRBV19	CASSIEPTGSGYTF	TGTGCCAGTAGTATAGAGCCGACAGGAAGTGGCTACACCTTC
TRBJ2-3	.	many	TRBV10-2	CASSEYGAEDTQYF	TGCGCCAGCAGTGAGTATGGAGCAGAAGATACGCAGTATTTT
TRBJ2-3	TRBD2	many	TRBV28	CASSSYTSGGVTDTQYF	TGTGCCAGCAGTTCCTACACTAGCGGGGGGGTGACAGATACGCAGTATTTT
TRBJ1-3	.	.	TRBV2	CALCFPLYTAGNTIYF	TGTGCCCTCTGTTTCCCTTTATACACGGCTGGAAACACCATATATTTT
TRBJ2-5	.	many	TRBV4-3	CASSQGFTGAQETQYF	TGCGCCAGCAGCCAAGGCTTCACAGGCGCCCAAGAGACCCAGTACTTC
TRBJ2-1	.	many	TRBV12-3/TRBV12-4	CASSQGPPMNEQFF	TGTGCCAGCAGCCAGGGGCCACCTATGAATGAGCAGTTCTTC
TRBJ1-1	TRBD1	many	TRBV7-2	CASSRQGASTEAFF	TGTGCCAGCAGCAGACAGGGGGCGAGCACTGAAGCTTTCTTT
TRBJ1-1	.	many	TRBV4-1	CASSQDYDSAMNTEAFF	TGCGCCAGCAGCCAAGATTACGACAGCGCTATGAACACTGAAGCTTTCTTT
TRBJ1-2	.	many	TRBV5-1	CASSLTTVMGYTF	TGCGCCAGCAGCTTGACGACAGTGATGGGCTACACCTTC
TRBJ2-7	TRBD1	many	TRBV29-1	CSVEDPQGANYEQYF	TGCAGCGTTGAAGATCCGCAGGGGGCTAACTACGAGCAGTACTTC
TRBJ2-7	TRBD1	many	TRBV3-1	CASSQGPGQVTYEQYF	TGTGCCAGCAGCCAAGGTCCGGGACAGGTTACCTACGAGCAGTACTTC
TRBJ1-1	.	.	TRBV30	CAWRHPGTEAFF	TGTGCCTGGAGGCACCCCGGCACTGAAGCTTTCTTT
TRBJ2-1	.	many	TRBV15	CATSSRKTREAQFF	TGTGCCACCAGCTCAAGGAAGACAAGGGAGGCGCAGTTCTTC
TRBJ1-5	.	many	TRBV6-5	CASTMSTAMPGTHQPQHF	TGTGCCAGCACTATGAGTACAGCAATGCCCGGAACACATCAGCCCCAGCATTTT
TRBJ2-5	TRBD2	few	TRBV24-1	CATSLAGDVAQYF	TGTGCCACCAGTTTAGCGGGAGACGTCGCCCAGTACTTC
TRBJ2-3	TRBD2	many	TRBV20-1	CSAYETSGSTDTQYF	TGCAGTGCGTACGAGACTAGCGGTAGCACAGATACGCAGTATTTT
TRBJ2-7	.	many	TRBV18	CASSPRGEQYF	TGTGCCAGCTCACCAAGGGGTGAGCAGTACTTC
TRBJ2-7	.	many	TRBV10-1	CASSEEGNSYEQYF	TGCGCCAGCAGTGAAGAGGGAAACTCCTACGAGCAGTACTTC
TRBJ2-2	TRBD1	.	TRBV18	CASSPLRTGSNTGELFF	TGTGCCAGCTCACCGCTCCGGACAGGGTCTAACACCGGGGAGCTGTTTTTT
TRBJ2-7	TRBD2	many	TRBV5-1	CASSVELAGLYEQYF	TGCGCCAGCAGCGTCGAACTAGCGGGACTCTACGAGCAGTACTTC
TRBJ2-2	TRBD2	many	TRBV6-4	CASRLAGDRAGELFF	TGTGCCAGCAGACTAGCGGGAGATCGGGCCGGGGAGCTGTTTTTT
TRBJ1-3	.	many	TRBV3-1	CASRSSGNTIYF	TGTGCCAGCAGGTCCTCTGGAAACACCATATATTTT
TRBJ2-2	.	many	TRBV12-3/TRBV12-4	CASNDVLSNTGELFF	TGTGCCAGCAACGACGTGCTTTCGAACACCGGGGAGCTGTTTTTT
TRBJ2-1	TRBD1	many	TRBV6-4	CASSDSPLQGSYNEQFF	TGTGCCAGCAGTGACTCCCCCCTACAGGGGTCCTACAATGAGCAGTTCTTC
TRBJ2-5	.	.	TRBV25-1	CASSEGRGGRETQYF	TGTGCCAGCAGTGAAGGAAGGGGGGGCCGGGAGACCCAGTACTTC
TRBJ2-7	TRBD1	many	TRBV29-1	CSAEGDRGYYEQYF	TGCAGCGCCGAAGGGGACAGGGGGTACTACGAGCAGTACTTC
TRBJ1-1	.	.	TRBV11-2	CASSQPGTSKAFF	TGTGCCAGCAGCCAACCCGGGACTTCGAAAGCTTTCTTT
TRBJ2-7	.	many	TRBV7-9	CASSSPRGSYEQYF	TGTGCCAGCAGCTCCCCTCGGGGATCCTACGAGCAGTACTTC
TRBJ2-2	TRBD2	many	TRBV6-5	CASSSGLTNTGELFF	TGTGCCAGCAGTTCGGGACTAACCAACACCGGGGAGCTGTTTTTT
TRBJ2-7	TRBD1	many	TRBV5-5	CASSLEVARGREPYF	TGTGCCAGCAGCCTCGAGGTAGCCAGGGGGCGCGAGCCGTACTTC
TRBJ2-7	.	many	TRBV12-3/TRBV12-4	CASSRLNEQYF	TGTGCCAGCAGCCGACTGAACGAGCAGTACTTC
TRBJ2-5	.	few	TRBV2	CASSEAPKGGGETQYF	TGTGCCAGCAGTGAAGCGCCTAAGGGAGGGGGAGAGACCCAGTACTTC
TRBJ1-1	.	many	TRBV6-5	CASSSGTYWDTEAFF	TGTGCCAGCAGTTCCGGGACATACTGGGACACTGAAGCTTTCTTT
TRBJ1-2	TRBD1	many	TRBV10-3	CAISVQGIDYGYTF	TGTGCCATCAGTGTACAGGGGATCGACTATGGCTACACCTTC